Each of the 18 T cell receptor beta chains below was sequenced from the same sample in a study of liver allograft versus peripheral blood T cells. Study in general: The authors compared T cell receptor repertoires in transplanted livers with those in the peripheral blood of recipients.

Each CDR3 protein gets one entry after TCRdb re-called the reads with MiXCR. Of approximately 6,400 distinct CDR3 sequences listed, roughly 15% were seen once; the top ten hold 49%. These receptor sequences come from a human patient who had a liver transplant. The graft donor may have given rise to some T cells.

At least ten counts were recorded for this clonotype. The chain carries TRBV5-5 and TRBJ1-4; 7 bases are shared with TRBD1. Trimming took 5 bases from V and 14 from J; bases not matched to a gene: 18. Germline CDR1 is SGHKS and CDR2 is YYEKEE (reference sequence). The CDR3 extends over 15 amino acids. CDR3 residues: CASRSESRTGSDLFF. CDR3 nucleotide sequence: TGTGCCAGCAGATCCGAAAGTCGGACAGGCTCCGATCTGTTTTTT.

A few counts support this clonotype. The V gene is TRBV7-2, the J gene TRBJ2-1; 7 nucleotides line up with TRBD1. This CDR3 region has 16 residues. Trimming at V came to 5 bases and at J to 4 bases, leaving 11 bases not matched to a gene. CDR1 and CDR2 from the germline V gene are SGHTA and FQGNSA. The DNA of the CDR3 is TGTGCCAGCAGCCCATCGACAGGGTGGGGTTACAATGAGCAGTTCTTC. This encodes CASSPSTGWGYNEQFF.

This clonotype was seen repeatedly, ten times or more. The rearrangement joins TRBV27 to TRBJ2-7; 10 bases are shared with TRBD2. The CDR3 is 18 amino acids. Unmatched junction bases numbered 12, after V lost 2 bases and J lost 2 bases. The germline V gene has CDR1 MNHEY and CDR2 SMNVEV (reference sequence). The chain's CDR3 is CASSLRRSSGGYTYEQYF. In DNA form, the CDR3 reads TGTGCCAGCAGTTTACGAAGGAGTAGCGGGGGGTATACCTACGAGCAGTACTTC.

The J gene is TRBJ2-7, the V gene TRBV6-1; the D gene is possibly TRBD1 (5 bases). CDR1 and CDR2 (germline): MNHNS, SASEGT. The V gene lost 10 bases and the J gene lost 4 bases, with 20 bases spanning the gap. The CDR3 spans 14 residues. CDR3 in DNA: TGTGCCACCTCCCCCACAGGTATTTCATACGAGCAGTACTTC. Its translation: CATSPTGISYEQYF.

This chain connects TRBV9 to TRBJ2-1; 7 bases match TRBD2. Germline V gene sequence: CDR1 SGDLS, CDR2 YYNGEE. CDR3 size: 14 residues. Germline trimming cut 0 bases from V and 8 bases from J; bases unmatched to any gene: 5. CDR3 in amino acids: CASSVGGGGDEQFF. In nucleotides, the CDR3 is TGTGCCAGCAGCGTAGGGGGGGGTGGTGATGAGCAGTTCTTC.

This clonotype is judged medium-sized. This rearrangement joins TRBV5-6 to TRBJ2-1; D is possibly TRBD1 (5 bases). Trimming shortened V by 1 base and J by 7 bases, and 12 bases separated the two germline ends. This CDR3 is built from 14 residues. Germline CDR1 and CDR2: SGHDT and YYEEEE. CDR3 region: CASSLLWGVNEQFF. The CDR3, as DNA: TGTGCCAGCAGCTTGTTATGGGGCGTGAATGAGCAGTTCTTC.

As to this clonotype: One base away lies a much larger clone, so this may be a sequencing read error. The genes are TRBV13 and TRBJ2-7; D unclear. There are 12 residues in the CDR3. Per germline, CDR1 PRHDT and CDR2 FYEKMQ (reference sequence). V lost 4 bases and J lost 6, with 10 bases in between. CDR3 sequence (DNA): TGTGCCAGCAGCTCCCAAGACTGCGAGCAGTACTTC. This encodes CASSSQDCEQYF.

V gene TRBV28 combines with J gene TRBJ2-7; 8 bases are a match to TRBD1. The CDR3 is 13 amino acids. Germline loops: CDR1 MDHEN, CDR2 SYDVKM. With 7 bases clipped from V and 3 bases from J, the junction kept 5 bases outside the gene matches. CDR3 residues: CASNRDRNYEQYF. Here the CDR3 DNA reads TGTGCCAGCAATCGGGACAGGAACTACGAGCAGTACTTC.

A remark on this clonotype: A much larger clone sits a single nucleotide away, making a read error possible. The CDR3 protein is CASSLFRYGNQPQHF. The CDR3 DNA reads TGTGCCAGCAGTTTATTTCGGTATGGCAATCAGCCCCAGCATTTT. This chain uses TRBV28 with TRBJ1-5, with no clear D. The CDR3 totals 15 residues. Trimming shortened V by 1 base and J by 2 bases, and 9 bases separated the two germline ends. Germline loops: CDR1 MDHEN, CDR2 SYDVKM.

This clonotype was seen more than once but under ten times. This CDR3 reads CASSSAGVNTGELFF. CDR3 sequence (DNA): TGTGCCAGCAGCTCGGCGGGGGTGAACACCGGGGAGCTGTTTTTT. The chain has TRBV7-6 and TRBJ2-2, with 7 bases identical to TRBD2. The length of the CDR3 is 15 residues. Germline assignment: CDR1 SGHVS and CDR2 FNYEAQ. The V segment lost 4 bases and the J segment 1 base; nucleotides outside the gene matches: 3.

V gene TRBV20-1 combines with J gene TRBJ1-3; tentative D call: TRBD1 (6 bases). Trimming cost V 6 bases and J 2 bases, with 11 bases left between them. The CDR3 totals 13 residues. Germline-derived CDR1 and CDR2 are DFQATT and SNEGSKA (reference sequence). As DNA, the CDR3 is TGCAGTGCCCGAGGGGGGGCTGGAAACACCATATATTTT. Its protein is CSARGGAGNTIYF.

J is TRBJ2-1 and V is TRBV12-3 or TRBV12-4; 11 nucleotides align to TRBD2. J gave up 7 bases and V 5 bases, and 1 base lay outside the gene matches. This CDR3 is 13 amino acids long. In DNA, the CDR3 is TGTGCCAGCAGTCCTAGCGGGGGGAATGAGCAGTTCTTC. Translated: CASSPSGGNEQFF.

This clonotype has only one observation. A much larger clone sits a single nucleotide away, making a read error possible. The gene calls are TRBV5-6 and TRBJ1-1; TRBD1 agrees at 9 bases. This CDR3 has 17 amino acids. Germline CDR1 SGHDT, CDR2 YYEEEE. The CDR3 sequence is CAGSLEKYGTGYTEAFF. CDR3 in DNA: TGTGCCGGCAGCTTGGAGAAGTACGGGACAGGGTACACTGAAGCTTTCTTT.

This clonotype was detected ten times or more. The CDR3, as DNA: TGTGCCAGCGCTCGGGGGCAACTAGCGGAGCAGTACTTC. Its protein product is CASARGQLAEQYF. J is TRBJ2-7 and V is TRBV6-5, with D perhaps matching TRBD2 (7 bases). Deletions cut 8 bases from V and 7 bases from J, with 18 bases between. Germline V CDR1 and CDR2: MNHEY, SVGAGI. The CDR3 consists of 13 residues.

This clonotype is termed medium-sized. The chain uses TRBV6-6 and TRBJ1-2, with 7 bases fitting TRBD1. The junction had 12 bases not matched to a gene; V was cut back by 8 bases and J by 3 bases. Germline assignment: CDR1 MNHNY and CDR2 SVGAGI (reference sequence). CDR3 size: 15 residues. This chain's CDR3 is CASHNRRGNDYGYTF. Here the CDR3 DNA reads TGTGCCAGCCATAATCGCAGGGGGAACGACTATGGCTACACCTTC.

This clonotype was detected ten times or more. CDR3 DNA sequence: TGTGCCACCACCTTGGGCACCTACAATGAGCAGTTCTTC. This sequence encodes CATTLGTYNEQFF. The chain is built from TRBV25-1 and TRBJ2-1; D unclear. Trimming shortened V by 10 bases and J by 2 bases, and 12 bases separated the two germline ends. This CDR3 has 13 amino acids. The germline gives CDR1 MGHDK, CDR2 SYGVNS.

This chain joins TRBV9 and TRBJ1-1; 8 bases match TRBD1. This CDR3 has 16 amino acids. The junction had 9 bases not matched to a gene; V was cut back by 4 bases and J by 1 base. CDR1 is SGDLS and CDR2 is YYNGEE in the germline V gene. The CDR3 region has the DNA TGTGCCAGCAGCCCCCGCCGACAGGGGCGGAACACTGAAGCTTTCTTT. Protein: CASSPRRQGRNTEAFF.

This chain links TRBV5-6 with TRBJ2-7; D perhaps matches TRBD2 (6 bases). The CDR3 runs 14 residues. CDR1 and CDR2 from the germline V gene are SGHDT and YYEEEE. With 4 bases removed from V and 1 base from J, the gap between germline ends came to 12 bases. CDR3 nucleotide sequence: TGTGCCAGCAGCCCTGTAGGGACTTCCTACGAGCAGTACTTC. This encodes CASSPVGTSYEQYF. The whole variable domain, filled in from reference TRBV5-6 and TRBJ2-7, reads DAGVTQSPTHLIKTRGQQVTLRCSPKSGHDTVSWYQQALGQGPQFIFQYYEEEERQRGNFPDRFSGHQFPNYSSELNVNALLLGDSALYLCASSPVGTSYEQYFGPGTRLTVT.